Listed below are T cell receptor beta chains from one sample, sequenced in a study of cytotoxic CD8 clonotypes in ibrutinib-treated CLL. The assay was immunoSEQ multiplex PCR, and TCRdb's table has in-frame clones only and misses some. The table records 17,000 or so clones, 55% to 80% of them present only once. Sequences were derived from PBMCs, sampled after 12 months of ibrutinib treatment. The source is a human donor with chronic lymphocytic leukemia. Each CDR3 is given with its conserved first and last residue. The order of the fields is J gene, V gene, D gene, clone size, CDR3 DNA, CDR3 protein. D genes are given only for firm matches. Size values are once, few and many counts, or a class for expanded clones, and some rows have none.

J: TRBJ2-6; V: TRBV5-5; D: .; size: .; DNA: TGTGCCAGCAGCCTTGGGGCGTCCACCACTGGGGCCAACGTCCTGACTTTC; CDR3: CASSLGASTTGANVLTF
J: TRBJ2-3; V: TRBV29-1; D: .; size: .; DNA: TGCAGCGCCCGGGAAAGCACAGATACGCAGTATTTT; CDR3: CSARESTDTQYF
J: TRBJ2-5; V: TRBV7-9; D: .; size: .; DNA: TGTGCCAGCAGCCGAACTTGGGGGGTCGAGACCCAGTACTTC; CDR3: CASSRTWGVETQYF
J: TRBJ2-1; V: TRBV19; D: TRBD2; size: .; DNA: TGTGCCAGTAGTACGGGACTAGCACTCAATGAGCAGTTCTTC; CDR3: CASSTGLALNEQFF
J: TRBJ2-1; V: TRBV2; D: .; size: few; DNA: TGTGCCACCCGACTAGAGTATGAGCAGTTCTTC; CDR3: CATRLEYEQFF
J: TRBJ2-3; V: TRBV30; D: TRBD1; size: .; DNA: TGTGCCTGGAGCGGGACAGGGTATTACACAGATACGCAGTATTTT; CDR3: CAWSGTGYYTDTQYF
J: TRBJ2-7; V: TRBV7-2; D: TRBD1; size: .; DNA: TGTGCCAGCAGCCAAGCCCCGGGTTATCGGACAGGGCGGTCCTACGAGCAGTACTTC; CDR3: CASSQAPGYRTGRSYEQYF
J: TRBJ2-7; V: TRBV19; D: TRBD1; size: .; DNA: TGTGCCAGTAGTATAGATGCTGGGACAGGGACCGGGGAGCAGTACTTC; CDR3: CASSIDAGTGTGEQYF
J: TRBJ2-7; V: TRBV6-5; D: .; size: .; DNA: TGTGCCAGCACCAATGCCGGGAACCCCTACGAGCAGTACTTC; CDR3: CASTNAGNPYEQYF
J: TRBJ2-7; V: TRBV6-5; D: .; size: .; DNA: TGTGCCAGCAGTCCCCGGGGAGGATCCTACGAGCAGTACTTC; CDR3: CASSPRGGSYEQYF
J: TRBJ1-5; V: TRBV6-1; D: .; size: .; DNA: TGTGCCAGCAGTGAACTGGACAGCAATCAGCCCCAGCATTTT; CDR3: CASSELDSNQPQHF
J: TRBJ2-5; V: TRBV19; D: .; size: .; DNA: TGTGCCTGTGGTACGACTCAAGAGACCCAGTACTTC; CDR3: CACGTTQETQYF
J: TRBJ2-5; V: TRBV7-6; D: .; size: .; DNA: TGTGCCAGCAGCTTAGGGTCCACGGCGGGGCAAGAGACCCAGTACTTC; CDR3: CASSLGSTAGQETQYF
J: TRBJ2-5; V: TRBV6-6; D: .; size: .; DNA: TGTGCCAGCAGCGACCCTACAGGGTCAGGGGAGACCCAGTACTTC; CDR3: CASSDPTGSGETQYF
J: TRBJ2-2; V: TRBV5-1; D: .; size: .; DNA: TGCGCCAGCAGCAGCGTTGCGGACATTAGGGACGCCGGGGAGCTGTTTTTT; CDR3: CASSSVADIRDAGELFF
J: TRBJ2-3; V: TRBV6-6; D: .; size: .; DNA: TGTGCCAGCAGTACCGTGGGCTCGAGCACAGATACGCAGTATTTT; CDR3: CASSTVGSSTDTQYF
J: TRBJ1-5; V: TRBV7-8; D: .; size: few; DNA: TGTGCCAGCAGCTTAGGGGTAGGACCTCAGCCCCAGCATTTT; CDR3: CASSLGVGPQPQHF
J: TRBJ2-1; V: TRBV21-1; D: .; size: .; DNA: TGTGCCAGCCCGACAACCGGAGCCCTGCCCTACAATGAGCAGTTCTTC; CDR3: CASPTTGALPYNEQFF
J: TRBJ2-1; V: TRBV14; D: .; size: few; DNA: TGTGCCAGCAGCCAAGATCCGACTTATAGTGAGCAGTTCTTC; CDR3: CASSQDPTYSEQFF
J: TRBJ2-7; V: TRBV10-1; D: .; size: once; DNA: TGCGCCAGCAGTGAGACAGCGATTTTACAGTACTTC; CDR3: CASSETAILQYF
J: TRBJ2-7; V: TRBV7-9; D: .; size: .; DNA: TGTGCCAGCAGTAAAAGGGGTAGCGACTCCTACGAGCAGTACTTC; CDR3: CASSKRGSDSYEQYF
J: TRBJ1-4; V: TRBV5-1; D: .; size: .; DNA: TGCGCCAGCAGCTTGAGGGGTACTAATGAAAAACTGTTTTTT; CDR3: CASSLRGTNEKLFF
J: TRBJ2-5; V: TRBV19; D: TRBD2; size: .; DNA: TGTGCCAGTAGTATAGTTAGCGGGGTACAAGAGACCCAGTACTTC; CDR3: CASSIVSGVQETQYF
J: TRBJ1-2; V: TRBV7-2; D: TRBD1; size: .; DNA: TGTGCCAGCAGACGTTTTGACAGGGGAGAGGGCTACACCTTC; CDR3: CASRRFDRGEGYTF
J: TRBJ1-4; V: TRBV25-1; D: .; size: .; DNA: TGTGCCAGCAGAGGCACTAATGAAAAACTGTTTTTT; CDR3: CASRGTNEKLFF
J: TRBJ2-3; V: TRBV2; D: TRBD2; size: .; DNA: TGTGCCAGCCGGCGGGAGTGGGGCACAGATACGCAGTATTTT; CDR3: CASRREWGTDTQYF
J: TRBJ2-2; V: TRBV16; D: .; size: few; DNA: TGTGCCAGCAGCCGGGCTAACACCGGGGAGCTGTTTTTT; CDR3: CASSRANTGELFF
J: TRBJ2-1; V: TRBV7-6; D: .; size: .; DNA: TGTGCCAGCAGCCAACGATACCAGGGGAGGAAAAATGAGCAGTTCTTC; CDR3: CASSQRYQGRKNEQFF
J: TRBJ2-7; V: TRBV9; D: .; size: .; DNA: TGTGCCAGCAGCCCCCCCGGGTCCGATAAGTCCTACGAGCAGTACTTC; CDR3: CASSPPGSDKSYEQYF
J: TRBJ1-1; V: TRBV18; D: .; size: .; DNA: TGTGCCAGCTCACCAGGGGGGTTGAACACTGAAGCTTTCTTT; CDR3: CASSPGGLNTEAFF
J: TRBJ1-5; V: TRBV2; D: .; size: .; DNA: TGTGCCAGCAGTGAAACGGCCGAAGATCAGCCCCAGCATTTT; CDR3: CASSETAEDQPQHF
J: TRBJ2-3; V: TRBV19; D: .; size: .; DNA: TGTGCCAGTAGTCGCACAGATACGCAGTATTTT; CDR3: CASSRTDTQYF
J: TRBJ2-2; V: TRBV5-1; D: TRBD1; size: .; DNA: TGCGCCAGCAGCTTTAGGGGGCGAATGACCGGGGAGCTGTTTTTT; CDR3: CASSFRGRMTGELFF
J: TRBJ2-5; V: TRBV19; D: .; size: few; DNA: TGTGCCAGTAGTATAGAAGGCGGGACAAAGGGGACCCAGTACTTC; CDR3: CASSIEGGTKGTQYF
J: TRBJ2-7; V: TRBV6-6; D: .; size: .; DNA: TGTGCCAGCAGTCGCGACTACGAGCAGTACTTC; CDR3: CASSRDYEQYF
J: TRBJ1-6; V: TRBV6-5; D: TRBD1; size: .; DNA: TGTGCCAGCAGTTATCTCGACAGGGGGGACAATTCACCCCTCCACTTT; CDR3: CASSYLDRGDNSPLHF
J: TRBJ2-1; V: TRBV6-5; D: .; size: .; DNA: TGTGCCAGCAGCCTCGACTGGAGCTCCTACAATGAGCAGTTCTTC; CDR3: CASSLDWSSYNEQFF
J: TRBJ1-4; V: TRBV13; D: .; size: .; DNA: TGTGCCAGCAGAAGGGGACGTGGTAATGAAAAACTGTTTTTT; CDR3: CASRRGRGNEKLFF
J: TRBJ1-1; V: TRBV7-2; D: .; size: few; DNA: TGTGCCAGCAGCCACGGGGGACTCAACGGGGCTGAAGCTTTCTTT; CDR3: CASSHGGLNGAEAFF
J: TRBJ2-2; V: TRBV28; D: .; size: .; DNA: TGTGCCAGCACCCCGGGACCTTTGAACACCGGGGAGCTGTTTTTT; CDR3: CASTPGPLNTGELFF
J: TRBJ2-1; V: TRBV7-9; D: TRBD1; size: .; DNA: TGTGCCAGCAACCTCGGACAGGGGGCGTACAATGAGCAGTTCTTC; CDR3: CASNLGQGAYNEQFF
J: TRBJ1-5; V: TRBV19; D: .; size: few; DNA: TGTGCCAGTAGTATCGGACGGAGCGGCAATCAGCCCCAGCATTTT; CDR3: CASSIGRSGNQPQHF
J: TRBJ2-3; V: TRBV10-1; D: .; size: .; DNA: TGCGCCAGCAGCCCTGACCTCAATACGCAGTATTTT; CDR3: CASSPDLNTQYF
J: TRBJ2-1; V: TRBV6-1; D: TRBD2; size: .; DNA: TGTGCCAGCAGTGAACTAGCGGGAGGTCCCAATGAGCAGTTCTTC; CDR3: CASSELAGGPNEQFF
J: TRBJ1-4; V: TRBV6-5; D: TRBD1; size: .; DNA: TGTGCCAGCAGTTACACGTACAGGGGTTATAATGAAAAACTGTTTTTT; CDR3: CASSYTYRGYNEKLFF
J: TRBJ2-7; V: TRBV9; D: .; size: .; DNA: TGTGCCAGCAGCCAGACGGCTAGCTCCTACGAGCAGTACTTC; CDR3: CASSQTASSYEQYF
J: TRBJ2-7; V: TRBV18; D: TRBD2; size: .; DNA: TGTGCCAGCTCACCCCGATCCACTAGCGGGAGTTCCTACGAGCAGTACTTC; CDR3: CASSPRSTSGSSYEQYF